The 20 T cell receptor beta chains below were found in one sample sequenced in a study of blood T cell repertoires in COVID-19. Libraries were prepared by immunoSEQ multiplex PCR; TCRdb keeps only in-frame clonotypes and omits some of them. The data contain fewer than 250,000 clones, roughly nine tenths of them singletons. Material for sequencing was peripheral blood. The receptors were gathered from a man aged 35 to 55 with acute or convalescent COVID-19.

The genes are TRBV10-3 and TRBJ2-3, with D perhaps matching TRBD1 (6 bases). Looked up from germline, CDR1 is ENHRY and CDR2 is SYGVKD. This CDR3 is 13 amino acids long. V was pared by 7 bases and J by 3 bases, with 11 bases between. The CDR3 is CAIKAGQTDTQYF. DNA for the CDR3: TGTGCCATCAAAGCTGGACAGACAGATACGCAGTATTTT.

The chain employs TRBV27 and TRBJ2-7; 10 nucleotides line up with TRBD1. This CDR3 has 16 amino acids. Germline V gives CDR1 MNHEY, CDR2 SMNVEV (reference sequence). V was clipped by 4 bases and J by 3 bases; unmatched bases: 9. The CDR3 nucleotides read TGTGCCAGCAGTTACCGGCCAGGGACAGGGGTCTACGAGCAGTACTTC. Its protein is CASSYRPGTGVYEQYF.

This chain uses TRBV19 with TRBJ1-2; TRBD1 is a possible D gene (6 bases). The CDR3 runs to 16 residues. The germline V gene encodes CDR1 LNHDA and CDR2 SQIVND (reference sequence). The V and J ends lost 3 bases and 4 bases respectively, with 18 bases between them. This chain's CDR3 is CASSIGYLRGGYGYTF. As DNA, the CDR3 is TGTGCCAGTAGTATCGGGTATCTGCGAGGGGGCTATGGCTACACCTTC.

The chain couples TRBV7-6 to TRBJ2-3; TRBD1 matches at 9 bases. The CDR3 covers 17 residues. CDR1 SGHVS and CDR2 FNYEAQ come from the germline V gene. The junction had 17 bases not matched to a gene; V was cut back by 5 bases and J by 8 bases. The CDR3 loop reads CASSPPGQGGGRVTQYF. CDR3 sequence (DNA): TGTGCCAGCAGCCCCCCGGGACAGGGAGGGGGAAGAGTTACGCAGTATTTT.

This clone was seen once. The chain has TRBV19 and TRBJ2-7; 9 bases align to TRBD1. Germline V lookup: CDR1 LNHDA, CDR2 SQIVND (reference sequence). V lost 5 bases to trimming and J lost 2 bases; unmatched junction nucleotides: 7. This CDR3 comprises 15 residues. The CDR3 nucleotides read TGTGCCAGTAGTCAGGGGGGACAGGGACCCTACGAGCAGTACTTC. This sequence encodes CASSQGGQGPYEQYF.

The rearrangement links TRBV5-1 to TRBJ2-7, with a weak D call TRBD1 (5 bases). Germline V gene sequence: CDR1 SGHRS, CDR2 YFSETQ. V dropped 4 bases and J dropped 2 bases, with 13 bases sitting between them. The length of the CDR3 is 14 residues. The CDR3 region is CASSPTWGPYEQYF. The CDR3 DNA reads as TGCGCCAGCAGCCCTACGTGGGGCCCCTACGAGCAGTACTTC.

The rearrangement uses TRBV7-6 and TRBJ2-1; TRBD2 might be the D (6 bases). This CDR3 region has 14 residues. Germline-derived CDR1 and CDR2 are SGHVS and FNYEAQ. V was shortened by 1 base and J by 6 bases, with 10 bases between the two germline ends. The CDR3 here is CASSLELASNEQFF. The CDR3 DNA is TGTGCCAGCAGCTTAGAACTAGCCTCCAATGAGCAGTTCTTC.

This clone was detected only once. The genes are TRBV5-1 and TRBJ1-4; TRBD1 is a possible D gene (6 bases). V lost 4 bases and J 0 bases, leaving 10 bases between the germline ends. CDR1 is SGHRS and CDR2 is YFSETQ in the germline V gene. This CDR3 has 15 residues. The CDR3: CASSQGQPTNEKLFF. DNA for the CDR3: TGCGCCAGCAGCCAAGGACAGCCAACTAATGAAAAACTGTTTTTT.

The CDR3 DNA follows: TGTGCCAGCAGCTTTAGGACAGGGGAGAGGAACACCATATATTTT. This encodes CASSFRTGERNTIYF. This chain uses TRBV7-9 with TRBJ1-3, with 9 positions matching TRBD1. The CDR3 has 15 residues. Germline loops: CDR1 SEHNR, CDR2 FQNEAQ (reference sequence). Germline trimming cut 3 bases from V and 7 bases from J; bases unmatched to any gene: 7. Looking up the rest from reference TRBV7-9 and TRBJ1-3 gives the full variable domain: DTGVSQNPRHKITKRGQNVTFRCDPISEHNRLYWYRQTLGQGPEFLTYFQNEAQLEKSRLLSDRFSAERPKGSFSTLEIQRTEQGDSAMYLCASSFRTGERNTIYFGEGSWLTVV.

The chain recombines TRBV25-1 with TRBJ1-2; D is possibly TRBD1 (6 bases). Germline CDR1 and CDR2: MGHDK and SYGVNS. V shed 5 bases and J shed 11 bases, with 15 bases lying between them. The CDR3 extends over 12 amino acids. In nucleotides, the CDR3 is TGTGCCAGCAGTACCCTCGAGGGGGGGTACACCTTC. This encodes CASSTLEGGYTF.

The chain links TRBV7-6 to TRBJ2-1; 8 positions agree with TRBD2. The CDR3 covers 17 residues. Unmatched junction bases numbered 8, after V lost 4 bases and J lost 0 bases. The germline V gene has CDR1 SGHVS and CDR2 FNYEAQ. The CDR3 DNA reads TGTGCCAGCAGCTCCAGGACTAGCTTAAGCTCCTACAATGAGCAGTTCTTC. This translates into CASSSRTSLSSYNEQFF.

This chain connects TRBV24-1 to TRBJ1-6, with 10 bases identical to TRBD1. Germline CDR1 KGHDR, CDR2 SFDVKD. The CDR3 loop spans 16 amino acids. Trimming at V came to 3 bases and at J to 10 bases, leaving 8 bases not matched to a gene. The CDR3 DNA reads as TGTGCCACCAGTGATACCGGGACAGGGGTCTGGTCACCCCTCCACTTT. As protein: CATSDTGTGVWSPLHF.

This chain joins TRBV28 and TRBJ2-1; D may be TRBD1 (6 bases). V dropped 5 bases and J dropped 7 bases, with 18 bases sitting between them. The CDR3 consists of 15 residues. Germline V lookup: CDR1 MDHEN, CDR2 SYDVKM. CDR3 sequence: CASSLPTGTRNEQFF. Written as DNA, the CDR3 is TGTGCCAGCAGTCTACCCACAGGGACGAGGAATGAGCAGTTCTTC. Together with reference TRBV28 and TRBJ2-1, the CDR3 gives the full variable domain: DVKVTQSSRYLVKRTGEKVFLECVQDMDHENMFWYRQDPGLGLRLIYFSYDVKMKEKGDIPEGYSVSREKKERFSLILESASTNQTSMYLCASSLPTGTRNEQFFGPGTRLTVL.

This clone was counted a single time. CDR3 in amino acids: CASSQQTYNSPLHF. The DNA for the CDR3 is TGTGCCAGCAGCCAACAGACCTATAATTCACCCCTCCACTTT. The V and J genes are TRBV14 and TRBJ1-6; no firm D call. Deletions cut 2 bases from V and 2 bases from J, with 4 bases between. The CDR3 has 14 amino acids. Germline CDR1 and CDR2: SGHDN and FVKESK.

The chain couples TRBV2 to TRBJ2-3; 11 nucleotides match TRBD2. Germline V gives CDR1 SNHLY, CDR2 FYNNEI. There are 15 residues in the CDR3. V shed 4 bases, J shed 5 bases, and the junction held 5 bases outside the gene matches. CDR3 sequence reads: CASSVAGGLGDTQYF. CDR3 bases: TGTGCCAGCAGTGTAGCGGGGGGGTTGGGAGATACGCAGTATTTT.

This CDR3 is CASRRTVSNEKLFF. CDR3 bases: TGCGCCAGCAGAAGGACAGTTTCAAATGAAAAACTGTTTTTT. This sequence joins TRBV5-1 and TRBJ1-4, with TRBD1 as a possible D gene (6 bases). V shed 5 bases and J shed 5 bases, with 13 bases lying between them. Germline values: CDR1 SGHRS, CDR2 YFSETQ. The CDR3 sequence is 14 residues long.

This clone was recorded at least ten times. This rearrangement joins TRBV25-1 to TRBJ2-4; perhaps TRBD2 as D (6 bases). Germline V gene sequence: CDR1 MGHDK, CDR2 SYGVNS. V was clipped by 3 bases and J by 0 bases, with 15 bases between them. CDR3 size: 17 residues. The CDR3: CASSEGGYIVAKNIQYF. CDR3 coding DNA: TGTGCCAGCAGTGAGGGGGGTTATATTGTAGCCAAAAACATTCAGTACTTC. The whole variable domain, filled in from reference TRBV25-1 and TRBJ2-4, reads EADIYQTPRYLVIGTGKKITLECSQTMGHDKMYWYQQDPGMELHLIHYSYGVNSTEKGDLSSESTVSRIRTEHFPLTLESARPSHTSQYLCASSEGGYIVAKNIQYFGAGTRLSVL.

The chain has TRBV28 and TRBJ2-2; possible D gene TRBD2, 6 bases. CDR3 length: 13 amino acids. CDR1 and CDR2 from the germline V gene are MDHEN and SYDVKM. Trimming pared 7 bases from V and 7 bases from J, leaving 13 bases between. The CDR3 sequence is CASKEGPSGELFF. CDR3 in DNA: TGTGCCAGCAAGGAGGGGCCCAGCGGGGAGCTGTTTTTT.

The DNA of the CDR3 is TGTGCCAGCAGTGAAAATCCGGGGTTAAATTCACCCCTCCACTTT. Its translation is CASSENPGLNSPLHF. The gene calls are TRBV6-1 and TRBJ1-6, with D unclear. Trimming left V 2 bases short and J 7 bases short, with 12 bases between. Germline CDR1 reads MNHNS; CDR2 reads SASEGT. This CDR3 contains 15 residues.

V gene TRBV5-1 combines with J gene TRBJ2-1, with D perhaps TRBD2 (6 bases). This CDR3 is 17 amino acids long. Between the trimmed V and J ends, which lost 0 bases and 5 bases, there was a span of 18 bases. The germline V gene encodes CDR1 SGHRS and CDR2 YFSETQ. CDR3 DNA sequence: TGCGCCAGCAGCTTGGAAGGCAAACTAGCAAACAACAATGAGCAGTTCTTC. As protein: CASSLEGKLANNNEQFF.